Below are 21 T cell receptor beta chains sequenced from a single sample in a study of glioma-infiltrating T cells. Using RNA template, CDR3s of TCR alpha and beta were amplified with iRepertoire arm-PCR. TCRdb reprocessed the multiplex PCR reads with MiXCR, giving one entry per CDR3 protein. The sample comprises a few hundred thousand distinct CDR3 sequences, 41% of which are singletons, and 9.5% to 15% rests with the top ten. The sample consisted of glioma tissue, nonneoplastic brain tissue, or PBMCs (not recorded which). The receptor source for this set is a human donor with low-grade glioma or glioblastoma, undergoing nonglioma brain surgery, or in good health (not recorded which).

In the case of this clonotype: Since a much larger clone is just one base distant, this may be a read error. The chain combines TRBV14 with TRBJ1-1, with TRBD1 as a possible D gene (6 bases). The germline gives CDR1 SGHDN, CDR2 FVKESK. Trimming took 2 bases from V and 6 from J, leaving 13 bases between them. The CDR3 totals 14 residues. The CDR3 protein is CASSQLQGGAEAFF. DNA for the CDR3: TGTGCCAGCAGCCAATTACAGGGAGGAGCTGAAGCTTTCTTT. The full variable domain, completed using reference TRBV14 and TRBJ1-1, is EAGVTQFPSHSVIEKGQTVTLRCDPISGHDNLYWYRRVMGKEIKFLLHFVKESKQDESGMPNNRFLAERTGGTYSTLKVQPAELEDSGVYFCASSQLQGGAEAFFGQGTRLTVV.

The V call is TRBV6-1, the J call TRBJ1-2, with D perhaps TRBD1 (5 bases). V was cut by 6 bases and J by 7 bases, with 27 bases left in between. The CDR3 totals 17 residues. Germline CDR1 reads MNHNS; CDR2 reads SASEGT. CDR3 sequence: CASSASANGTFEGGYTF. The CDR3 DNA is TGTGCCAGCAGCGCCTCTGCAAATGGGACCTTCGAAGGTGGCTACACCTTC.

The chain employs TRBV29-1 and TRBJ1-2, with a tentative D call TRBD1 (6 bases). V was cut by 4 bases and J by 4 bases, with 10 bases left in between. The CDR3 is 12 amino acids. CDR1 and CDR2 from the germline V gene are SQVTM and ANQGSEA. CDR3 bases: TGCAGCGTTGTGCAGGGGAGCTATGGCTACACCTTC. Encoded protein: CSVVQGSYGYTF.

As regards this clonotype: This may be a read error, as it is one base from a much larger clone. The chain employs TRBV6-2 or TRBV6-3 and TRBJ2-1, with TRBD2 matching 13 bases. Germline loops: CDR1 MNHEY, CDR2 SVGEGT. The CDR3 loop spans 16 amino acids. The V and J ends lost 6 bases and 4 bases, in that order; junction bases with no gene match: 6. The CDR3 DNA reads as TGTGCCAGCAGCTGGACTAGCGGGAGTAGGTACAATGAGCAGTTCTTC. Translated, it gives CASSWTSGSRYNEQFF.

Concerning this clonotype: No conserved phenylalanine or tryptophan ends this CDR3, so it is likely a read error. The chain carries TRBV20-1 and TRBJ2-1; 8 nucleotides agree with TRBD1. There are 15 residues in the CDR3. CDR1 DFQATT and CDR2 SNEGSKA come from the germline V gene (reference sequence). V trimming: 3 bases; J trimming: 0 bases; junction bases outside the gene matches: 4. CDR3 DNA: TGCAGTGCTAGGGCTACAGGGGGCTCCTACAATGAGCAGTTCTCC. Its translation is CSARATGGSYNEQFS.

This clonotype was seen ten or more times. The V gene is TRBV4-1, the J gene TRBJ2-1; 12 nucleotides align to TRBD2. CDR1 is MGHRA, CDR2 YSYEKL, per germline. This CDR3 is 17 amino acids long. With V trimmed by 3 bases and J by 0 bases, 3 bases remained unmatched. The CDR3 coding sequence is TGCGCCAGCAGCCACCCTAGCGGGAGGGCCTCCTACAATGAGCAGTTCTTC. Protein product: CASSHPSGRASYNEQFF.

This clonotype showed up many times. This sequence joins TRBV20-1 and TRBJ1-1; D uncertain. The germline gives CDR1 DFQATT, CDR2 SNEGSKA (reference sequence). V was clipped by 5 bases and J by 1 base, with 17 bases between them. This CDR3 has 15 amino acids. The CDR3 DNA reads as TGCAGTGCTTGGGTCCCGACACGGTCGAACACTGAAGCTTTCTTT. Amino acid sequence: CSAWVPTRSNTEAFF.

In its sample, this clonotype was seen many times. The V gene is TRBV6-1, the J gene TRBJ1-1; tentatively, D is TRBD1 (5 bases). Deletions cut 6 bases from V and 3 bases from J, with 14 bases between. Germline V gives CDR1 MNHNS, CDR2 SASEGT. This CDR3 is 14 amino acids long. CDR3: CASSNPRGDTEAFF. DNA of the CDR3: TGTGCCAGCAGCAACCCGAGGGGCGACACTGAAGCTTTCTTT.

This clonotype appeared a few times. The chain has TRBV11-2 and TRBJ2-5; D possibly corresponds to TRBD2 (6 bases). V dropped 2 bases and J dropped 9 bases, with 19 bases sitting between them. The CDR3 has 15 amino acids. CDR1 and CDR2 from the germline V gene are SGHAT and FQNNGV. CDR3 sequence reads: CASSLRGGYPGAQYF. The CDR3 DNA is TGTGCCAGCAGCTTAAGGGGCGGCTACCCGGGAGCCCAGTACTTC. The variable domain in full, with the rest retrieved from reference TRBV11-2 and TRBJ2-5, is EAGVAQSPRYKIIEKRQSVAFWCNPISGHATLYWYQQILGQGPKLLIQFQNNGVVDDSQLPKDRFSAERLKGVDSTLKIQPAKLEDSAVYLCASSLRGGYPGAQYFGPGTRLLVL.

There are many counts of this clonotype. The gene calls are TRBV27 and TRBJ2-7; 9 positions match TRBD1. The V gene end was trimmed by 0 bases and the J gene end by 5 bases; junction bases not matched to a gene: 2. CDR1 and CDR2 from the germline V gene are MNHEY and SMNVEV (reference sequence). CDR3 length: 14 residues. The CDR3 sequence is CASSLSRTGDEQYF. The DNA of the CDR3 is TGTGCCAGCAGTTTATCGCGGACAGGGGACGAGCAGTACTTC.

This clonotype has just a few counts. The gene calls are TRBV7-2 and TRBJ2-5; D remains ambiguous. Germline values: CDR1 SGHTA, CDR2 FQGNSA. Deletions cut 5 bases from V and 5 bases from J, with 9 bases between. This CDR3 is built from 12 residues. CDR3 in DNA: TGTGCCAGCAGCCGTTTGCGGGAGACCCAGTACTTC. It translates to CASSRLRETQYF.

Regarding this clonotype: The CDR3 carries no conserved terminal phenylalanine or tryptophan, so it likely arises from a read error. This chain joins TRBV6-4 and TRBJ2-3; 7 positions match TRBD2. CDR3 length: 14 residues. V lost 2 bases, J lost 4 bases, and 3 bases stayed unmatched. CDR1 is MRHNA, CDR2 SNTAGT, per germline. CDR3 bases: TGTGCCAGCAGTGACGCGGCGGGAGCAGATACGCAGTATCTT. The encoded protein is CASSDAAGADTQYL.

This clonotype was counted at least ten times. The chain links TRBV10-3 to TRBJ2-2; D is ambiguous. V shed 0 bases and J shed 6 bases, with 23 bases lying between them. CDR3 size: 19 residues. Germline V gene sequence: CDR1 ENHRY, CDR2 SYGVKD. The CDR3: CAISESVRRPSPGAGELFF. The CDR3 coding sequence is TGTGCCATCAGTGAGTCTGTGAGGAGACCCTCACCCGGCGCCGGGGAGCTGTTTTTT.

In this sample, this clonotype turned up a few times. The junction and the germline gene differ at one end; a read error may be behind it. CDR3 amino acids: CSAEGARGRQEKLFF. DNA of the CDR3: TGCAGTGCTGAAGGCGCCAGGGGGCGTCAAGAAAAGCTGTTTTTT. The V gene is TRBV20-1, the J gene TRBJ1-4; 8 bases map to TRBD1. The germline CDR1 and CDR2 sequences are DFQATT and SNEGSKA (reference sequence). The CDR3 contains 15 residues.

V is TRBV12-3 or TRBV12-4 and J is TRBJ2-1; 8 bases are a match to TRBD2. Trimming removed 6 bases from V and 0 bases from J; junction bases left unmatched: 7. CDR3 length: 16 residues. The CDR3 nucleotides read TGTGCCAGCAGCCCACCACTAGCGGACTCCTACAATGAGCAGTTCTTC. Protein product: CASSPPLADSYNEQFF.

In the case of this clonotype: This may come from a read error, since a much larger clone is one base off. This chain links TRBV6-5 with TRBJ2-5; the D is unclear. The V gene lost 4 bases and the J gene lost 0 bases, with 15 bases spanning the gap. The CDR3 consists of 16 residues. Germline-derived CDR1 and CDR2 are MNHEY and SVGAGI. The CDR3 coding sequence is TGTGCCAGCAGTTCCAAGATGCCAGCAGACCAAGAGACCCAGTACTTC. Translated, it gives CASSSKMPADQETQYF.

On this clonotype: A read error may be the cause here, since a much bigger clone is one base away. The chain uses TRBV27 and TRBJ2-3; 8 nucleotides match TRBD2. CDR1 is MNHEY, CDR2 SMNVEV, per germline (reference sequence). The V segment lost 3 bases and the J segment 3 bases; nucleotides outside the gene matches: 5. This CDR3 is built from 15 residues. The CDR3 sequence: CASSFGSGGTDTQYF. CDR3 in DNA: TGTGCCAGCAGTTTTGGGAGCGGGGGTACAGATACGCAGTATTTT.

The chain employs TRBV15 and TRBJ1-5; D unresolved. Germline values: CDR1 LNHNV, CDR2 YYDKDF (reference sequence). CDR3 length: 17 residues. Trimming stripped 0 bases from V and 4 bases from J, with 16 bases between. The CDR3 sequence: CATSRDNAGPRNQPQHF. In DNA, the CDR3 is TGTGCCACCAGCAGAGACAACGCTGGACCACGGAATCAGCCCCAGCATTTT.

The chain couples TRBV18 to TRBJ2-3; tentatively, D is TRBD2 (5 bases). Trimming cost V 3 bases and J 4 bases, with 8 bases left between them. This CDR3 is 13 amino acids long. Germline V gives CDR1 KGHSH, CDR2 LQKENI. CDR3 amino acids: CASSPAGADTQYF. Here the CDR3 DNA reads TGTGCCAGCTCACCGGCGGGTGCAGATACGCAGTATTTT. Full variable domain (missing parts from reference TRBV18 and TRBJ2-3): NAGVMQNPRHLVRRRGQEARLRCSPMKGHSHVYWYRQLPEEGLKFMVYLQKENIIDESGMPKERFSAEFPKEGPSILRIQQVVRGDSAAYFCASSPAGADTQYFGPGTRLTVL.

Concerning this clonotype: This may be a read error, as it is one base from a much larger clone. CDR3 protein: CASSLPSSISTDTQYF. In DNA, the CDR3 is TGTGCCAGCAGTTTGCCCTCGTCGATTTCCACAGATACGCAGTATTTT. This sequence joins TRBV28 and TRBJ2-3; D ambiguous. Germline CDR1 MDHEN, CDR2 SYDVKM. Trimming stripped 3 bases from V and 2 bases from J, with 15 bases between. CDR3 length: 16 residues.

The table lists this clonotype with a few counts. J is TRBJ2-1 and V is TRBV7-9; TRBD1 aligns across 12 bases. CDR1 is SEHNR, CDR2 FQNEAQ, per germline (reference sequence). The CDR3 is 16 amino acids. Unmatched junction bases numbered 4, after V lost 3 bases and J lost 4 bases. The CDR3 here is CASSLGQGARYNEQFF. For the CDR3, the DNA is TGTGCCAGCAGCTTGGGACAGGGGGCAAGGTACAATGAGCAGTTCTTC.